This is a list of T cell receptor beta chains from one sample in a study of T cells after yellow fever vaccination. TCRdb ran MiXCR on the 5' RACE reads and lists one entry per CDR3 protein. The sample holds approximately 160,000 distinct CDR3 sequences; roughly 8.8% are singletons and the top ten take around 33%. The source was CD8+ T cells sorted from PBMCs, collected 45 days after the yellow fever booster vaccination. The receptors come from a young man who received the YFV17D yellow fever vaccine. CDR3s include the opening cysteine and the closing phenylalanine or tryptophan.

V gene,J gene,CDR3 protein
TRBV11-3,TRBJ2-7,CASSLEDYYEQYF
TRBV15,TRBJ2-7,CATSRRVGDEQYF
TRBV27,TRBJ1-5,CASSIGRAQPQHF
TRBV7-9,TRBJ1-4,CASSLDLEKLFF
TRBV9,TRBJ2-7,CASSVGGVGRDYEQYF
TRBV9,TRBJ2-3,CASSVEQVSSTDTQYF
TRBV12-3/TRBV12-4,TRBJ1-4,CASSSLHRKREKLFF
TRBV6-6,TRBJ1-2,CASGGMSYGYTF
TRBV7-9,TRBJ1-1,CASTLEGDTEAFF
TRBV19,TRBJ2-1,CASSFRQGAINEQFF
TRBV7-9,TRBJ2-5,CASSRQERQETQYF
TRBV7-2,TRBJ2-3,CASSPLQVFTDTQYF
TRBV4-1,TRBJ2-7,CASSHDSSGEVEQYF
TRBV7-6,TRBJ2-7,CASSLFSGGAYEQYF
TRBV28,TRBJ2-5,CASSPLAGGGQETQYF
TRBV4-1,TRBJ2-7,CASSQVHRVDEQYF
TRBV5-1,TRBJ1-6,CASSLKTGQFPLHF
TRBV24-1,TRBJ2-3,CATSDPSTSTDTQYF
TRBV7-9,TRBJ2-5,CASSLAVGRETQYF
TRBV4-1,TRBJ2-1,CASRDMAGGSREQFF
TRBV20-1,TRBJ2-7,CSASDGTGGWEQYF
TRBV4-1,TRBJ2-1,CASSHDLVAEQFF
TRBV5-8,TRBJ2-3,CASSLPSVRTDTQYF
TRBV2,TRBJ2-5,CASSEGPGKPKETQYF
TRBV7-9,TRBJ2-4,CASSLEGLGSKNIQYF
TRBV9,TRBJ1-1,CASSPPDSREAFF
TRBV12-3/TRBV12-4,TRBJ2-2,CASSPPQAGELFF
TRBV25-1,TRBJ1-2,CASGGGGRYGYTF
TRBV12-5,TRBJ2-5,CASGLVPGPVDQETQYF